This T cell receptor (beta chain) was identified in a study of OX40 agonist ivuxolimab in advanced cancers. About the research overall: Prior anti-PD-1, anti-PD-L1 or anti-CTLA-4 therapy was allowed; around 43% had some. Study-wide points: Nonresponders, in some cases, also had low normalized T-cell clonal expansion.

Regarding this clone: The antigen is undetermined.

Libraries were prepared by immunoSEQ multiplex PCR; TCRdb keeps only in-frame clonotypes and omits some of them. The table has roughly 70,000 clones, approximately 83% seen once. Losses at the gene ends were 5 bases for V and 4 bases for J; bases not matched to a gene: 5. CDR1 and CDR2 (germline): MNHEY, SMNVEV (reference sequence). CDR3 length equals 14 residues. Specimen: CD4+ or CD8+ T cells sorted from blood, collected in a trial of the OX40 agonist ivuxolimab. The chain employs TRBV27 and TRBJ1-5; 7 bases line up with TRBD1. The source is an adult with an advanced solid tumor such as melanoma, head and neck, liver or kidney cancer. The chain's CDR3 is CASSPDRANQPQHF. The CDR3 DNA reads TGTGCCAGCAGTCCCGACAGGGCGAATCAGCCCCAGCATTTT.